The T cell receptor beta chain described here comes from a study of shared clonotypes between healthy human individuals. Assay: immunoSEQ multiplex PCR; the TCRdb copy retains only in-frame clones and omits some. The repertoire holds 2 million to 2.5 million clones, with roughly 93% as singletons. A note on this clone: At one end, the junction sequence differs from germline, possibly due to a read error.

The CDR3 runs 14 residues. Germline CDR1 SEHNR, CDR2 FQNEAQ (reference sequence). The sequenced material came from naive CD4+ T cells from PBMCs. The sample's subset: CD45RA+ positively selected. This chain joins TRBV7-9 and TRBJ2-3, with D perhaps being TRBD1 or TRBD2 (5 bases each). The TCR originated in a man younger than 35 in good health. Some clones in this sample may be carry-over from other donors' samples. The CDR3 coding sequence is TGTGCCAGCACCTTAGTGGGACGGGGAGATACGCAGTATTTT. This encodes CASTLVGRGDTQYF.